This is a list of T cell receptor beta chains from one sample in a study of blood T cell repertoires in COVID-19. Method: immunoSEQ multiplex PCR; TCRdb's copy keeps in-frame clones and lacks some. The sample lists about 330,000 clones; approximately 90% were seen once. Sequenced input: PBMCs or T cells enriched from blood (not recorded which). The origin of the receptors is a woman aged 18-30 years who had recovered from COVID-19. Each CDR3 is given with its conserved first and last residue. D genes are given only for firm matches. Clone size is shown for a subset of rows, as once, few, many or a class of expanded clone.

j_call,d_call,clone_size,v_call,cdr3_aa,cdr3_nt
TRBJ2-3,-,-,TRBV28,CASSLQGVRGGQYF,TGTGCCAGCAGTTTACAGGGTGTGCGGGGTGGGCAGTATTTT
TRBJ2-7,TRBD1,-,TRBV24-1,CATSDSGTGGSEQYF,TGTGCCACCAGTGACTCCGGGACAGGGGGTTCCGAGCAGTACTTC
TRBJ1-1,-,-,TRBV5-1,CASSLGLNTEAFF,TGCGCCAGCAGCTTGGGACTCAACACTGAAGCTTTCTTT
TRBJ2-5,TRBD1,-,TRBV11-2,CASSLDQQGWETQYF,TGTGCCAGCAGCTTAGACCAACAGGGGTGGGAGACCCAGTACTTC
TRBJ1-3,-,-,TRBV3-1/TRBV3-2,CASSQATNTIYF,TGTGCCAGCAGCCAAGCAACTAACACCATATATTTT
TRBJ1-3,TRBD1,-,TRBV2,CASRGDSASGNTIYF,TGTGCCAGCAGGGGGGACAGTGCGTCTGGAAACACCATATATTTT
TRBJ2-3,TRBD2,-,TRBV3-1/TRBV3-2,CASSQTGLAGNTDTQYF,TGTGCCAGCAGCCAGACCGGACTAGCGGGAAACACAGATACGCAGTATTTT
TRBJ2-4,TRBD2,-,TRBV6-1,CASSGTSGSWEGIQYF,TGTGCCAGCAGTGGAACTAGCGGGAGTTGGGAGGGCATTCAGTACTTC
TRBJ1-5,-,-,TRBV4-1,CASSHPRGGQTSNQPQHF,TGCGCCAGCAGCCACCCTAGGGGGGGGCAAACTAGCAATCAGCCCCAGCATTTT
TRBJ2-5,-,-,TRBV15,CATSIPRGGRETQYF,TGTGCCACCAGCATCCCCAGAGGTGGTCGAGAGACCCAGTACTTC
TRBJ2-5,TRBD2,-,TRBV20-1,CSALGLAENF,TGCAGTGCTCTAGGACTAGCAGAGAACTTC
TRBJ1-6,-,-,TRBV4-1,CASSQEGPGNNSPLHF,TGCGCCAGCAGCCAAGAGGGTCCAGGAAATAATTCACCCCTCCACTTT
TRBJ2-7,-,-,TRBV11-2,CASSPGLRYEQYF,TGTGCCAGCAGCCCCGGTTTACGATACGAGCAGTACTTC
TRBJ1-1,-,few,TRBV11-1,CASSANRANTEAFF,TGTGCCAGCAGCGCAAACAGGGCGAACACTGAAGCTTTCTTT
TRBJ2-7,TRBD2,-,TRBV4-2,CASSQEKTSGGPYEQYF,TGTGCCAGCAGCCAAGAGAAGACTAGCGGGGGCCCCTACGAGCAGTACTTC
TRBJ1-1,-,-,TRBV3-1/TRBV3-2,CASSQDEGVRTEAFF,TGTGCCAGCAGCCAAGATGAGGGGGTAAGAACTGAAGCTTTCTTT
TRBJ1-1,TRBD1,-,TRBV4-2,CASSQPDRANTEAFF,TGTGCCAGCAGCCAGCCCGACAGGGCGAACACTGAAGCTTTCTTT
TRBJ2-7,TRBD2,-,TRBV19,CASSIGGLVYEQYF,TGTGCCAGTAGTATAGGGGGACTAGTCTACGAGCAGTACTTC
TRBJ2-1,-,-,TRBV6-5,CASSFRVSSYNEQFF,TGTGCCAGCAGTTTTCGAGTGAGCTCCTACAATGAGCAGTTCTTC
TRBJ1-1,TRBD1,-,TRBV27,CASRPQGVRTEAFF,TGTGCCAGCAGGCCACAGGGGGTGCGGACTGAAGCTTTCTTT
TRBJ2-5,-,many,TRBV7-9,CASSLDGLEETQYF,TGTGCCAGCAGCTTAGACGGACTGGAAGAGACCCAGTACTTC
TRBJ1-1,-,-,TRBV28,CASSFFREGTEAFF,TGTGCCAGCAGTTTCTTCAGGGAGGGGACTGAAGCTTTCTTT
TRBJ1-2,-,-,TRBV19,CASSIRRVYGYTF,TGTGCCAGTAGTATCCGCCGGGTCTATGGCTACACCTTC
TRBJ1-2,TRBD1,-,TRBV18,CASSPGTDYGYTF,TGTGCCAGCTCACCCGGGACAGACTATGGCTACACCTTC
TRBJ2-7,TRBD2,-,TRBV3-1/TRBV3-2,CASSQVRGLAGWGEQYF,TGTGCCAGCAGCCAGGTTCGGGGGCTAGCGGGATGGGGCGAGCAGTACTTC
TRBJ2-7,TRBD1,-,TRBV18,CASSPLGQGSYEQYF,TGTGCCAGCTCACCCTTGGGACAGGGGTCCTACGAGCAGTACTTC
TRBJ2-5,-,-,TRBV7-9,CASSLGSQGYSDREYF,TGTGCCAGCAGCTTAGGTTCGCAGGGTTATTCAGACAGAGAGTACTTC
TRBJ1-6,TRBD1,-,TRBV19,CASRYRPTGSSSYNSPLHF,TGTGCCAGTCGGTACCGACCGACAGGGTCGAGCTCCTATAATTCACCCCTCCACTTT